This TCR beta chain was identified during a study of blood T cell repertoires in COVID-19. About the study: Specimens from acute and convalescent COVID-19 originated in the United States, Italy and Spain. The cDNA or gDNA used as material had been derived from T cells, B-cell-depleted T cells, or PBMCs.

Trimming at V came to 12 bases and at J to 4 bases, leaving 17 bases not matched to a gene. The CDR3 consists of 16 residues. The germline V gene encodes CDR1 KGHDR and CDR2 SFDVKD. In the original processing: By means of reference gene primer amplification, nucleated cell counts were estimated. Sequencing was performed with immunoSEQ multiplex PCR; in TCRdb, only in-frame clones are kept and a portion is missing. The V and J calls and the clone size are those of that table, but D and trimming were determined from the DNA. The repertoire holds 150,000 or so clones, with under 95% as singletons. Specimen: peripheral blood. This sequence joins TRBV24-1 and TRBJ2-4, with 7 bases fitting TRBD1. The origin of this receptor is a man aged 55 to 69 with active or convalescent COVID-19. CDR3 loop: CAPMKFDGTAKNIQYF. The CDR3, as DNA: TGTGCCCCGATGAAATTCGACGGGACAGCTAAAAACATTCAGTACTTC.